The table lists the clone carrying this T cell receptor (beta chain) with a few counts. The sample is drawn from a study of blood T cell repertoires in COVID-19. The wider study: Samples representing acute and convalescent COVID-19 were sourced from the United States, Italy and Spain. The cDNA or gDNA used as material had been derived from T cells, B-cell-depleted T cells, or PBMCs.

Trimming at V came to 9 bases and at J to 4 bases, leaving 8 bases not matched to a gene. CDR3 length equals 13 residues. Per the germline V gene, CDR1 is LNHDA and CDR2 is SQIVND (reference sequence). Original analysis: Estimated nucleated cell counts came from reference gene primer amplification. Assay used: immunoSEQ multiplex PCR; TCRdb lists only in-frame clones, some missing. The V and J calls and the clone size are those of that table, but D and trimming were determined from the DNA. The profile shows some 130,000 clones, 60% to 80% of them singletons. The rearrangement uses TRBV19 and TRBJ1-2; 7 nucleotides align to TRBD1. The source is a man aged 60 to 69 who had recovered from COVID-19. The sample comprised peripheral blood. The CDR3 region is CASATGAGYGYTF. The CDR3 DNA sequence: TGTGCCAGCGCCACAGGGGCGGGCTATGGCTACACCTTC.